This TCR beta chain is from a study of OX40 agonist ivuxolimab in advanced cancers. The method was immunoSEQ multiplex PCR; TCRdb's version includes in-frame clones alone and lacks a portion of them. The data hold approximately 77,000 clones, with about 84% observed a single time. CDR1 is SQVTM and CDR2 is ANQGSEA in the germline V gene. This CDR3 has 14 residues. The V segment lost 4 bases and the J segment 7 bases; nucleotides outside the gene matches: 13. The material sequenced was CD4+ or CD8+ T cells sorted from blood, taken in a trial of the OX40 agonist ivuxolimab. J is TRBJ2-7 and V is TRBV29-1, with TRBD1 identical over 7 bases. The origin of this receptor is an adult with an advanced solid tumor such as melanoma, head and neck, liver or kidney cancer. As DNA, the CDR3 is TGCAGCGTTGGACGACGAACAGGGGAAGGGGAGCAGTACTTC. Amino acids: CSVGRRTGEGEQYF.